Listed below are T cell receptor beta chains from one sample, sequenced in a study of T cell changes during pregnancy in multiple sclerosis. Profiling relied on immunoSEQ multiplex PCR, and the TCRdb table lists in-frame clones only, not all of them. This sample has some 100,000 clones; 94% occur once, and the top ten carry 0.9%. This sample comprised peripheral blood, obtained before pregnancy. The receptor set was obtained from a female donor with multiple sclerosis, enrolled in a pregnancy study. The CDR3 runs from the conserved cysteine through the conserved F or W. D genes are given only for firm matches. For some rows the clone size is stated as once, few or many, or as a class when expanded; others skip it.

TRBJ2-7	TRBV5-4	-	-	TGTGCCAGCAGCTTGGACGGTTCCTACGAGCAGTACTTC	CASSLDGSYEQYF
TRBJ1-1	TRBV2	-	-	TGTGCCAGCAGTGTGGGGCAACCGAACACTGAAGCTTTCTTT	CASSVGQPNTEAFF
TRBJ1-4	TRBV27	-	-	TGTGCCAGCAGGAAGGGAAGGGGTAATGAAAAACTGTTTTTT	CASRKGRGNEKLFF
TRBJ2-7	TRBV4-1	-	-	TGCGCCAGCAGCCTGGACACCGCGAAGACCTACGAGCAGTACTTC	CASSLDTAKTYEQYF
TRBJ2-2	TRBV18	-	TRBD2	TGTGCCAGCTCACCTTTGTTCCCTAGCGGGGAGGAGCTGTTTTTT	CASSPLFPSGEELFF
TRBJ1-1	TRBV6-5	-	-	TGTGCCAGCAGTTATTTTTCGGCTTTGGGAGATCGGCGAGCTTTCTTT	CASSYFSALGDRRAFF
TRBJ1-3	TRBV28	-	-	TGTGCCAGCACGGTTGGGGGGGGAAACACCATATATTTT	CASTVGGGNTIYF
TRBJ2-7	TRBV27	once	TRBD1	TGTGCCAGCAGTCGGTCCGGGACAGGAACTCGGGAGCAGTACTTC	CASSRSGTGTREQYF
TRBJ1-4	TRBV2	-	TRBD1	TGTGCCAGCAGTGAAGGAGGGGGCGGTAATGAAAAACTGTTTTTT	CASSEGGGGNEKLFF
TRBJ2-5	TRBV29-1	-	-	TGCAGCGTTCCGGGATCTAGTCTAGAGACCCAGTACTTC	CSVPGSSLETQYF
TRBJ1-4	TRBV6-5	-	TRBD1	TGTGCCAGCAGTTCCGGGACAGGGTATGAAAAACTGTTTTTT	CASSSGTGYEKLFF
TRBJ2-3	TRBV7-9	-	TRBD1	TGTGCCAGCAGCCTTGAGACAGGGCATGGAGATACGCAGTATTTT	CASSLETGHGDTQYF
TRBJ1-4	TRBV27	-	-	TGTGCCAGCAGTTTCTCGGGAGGAGGTGAAAAACTGTTTTTT	CASSFSGGGEKLFF
TRBJ2-3	TRBV10-1	-	-	TGCGCCAGCAGTCCCGGACAGGGAGGGCCGACAGATACGCAGTATTTT	CASSPGQGGPTDTQYF
TRBJ1-1	TRBV20-1	-	-	TGCACGGAAGGGACAGAAGCTTTCTTT	CTEGTEAFF
TRBJ2-2	TRBV6-5	-	-	TGTGCCAGCTTGCGAATGAACACCGGGGAGCTGTTTTTT	CASLRMNTGELFF
TRBJ2-7	TRBV28	-	-	TGTGCCAGCAGTTTGGTTTGGGGCCGACAGTACTTC	CASSLVWGRQYF
TRBJ1-1	TRBV19	-	-	TGTGCCAGTAGACAGGGTGGTGAAGCTTTCTTT	CASRQGGEAFF
TRBJ1-2	TRBV10-2	few	-	TGCGCCAGCACCTACGGGGGGAACTATGGCTACACCTTC	CASTYGGNYGYTF
TRBJ1-1	TRBV27	-	TRBD1	TGTGCCAGCAGGTGGACAGGGATGAACACTGAAGCTTTCTTT	CASRWTGMNTEAFF
TRBJ1-5	TRBV19	-	TRBD1	TGTGCCAGTATTCCTGGACAGGGGGCGCTCGGTCAGCCCCAGCATTTT	CASIPGQGALGQPQHF
TRBJ2-1	TRBV10-1	once	TRBD1	TGCGCCAGCAGGGACAGGTTAGGGGAGCAGTTCTTC	CASRDRLGEQFF
TRBJ2-5	TRBV7-7	-	-	TGTGCCAGCAGCTTAGGGGCAGAAGAGACCCAGTACTTC	CASSLGAEETQYF
TRBJ1-2	TRBV5-1	-	-	TGCGCCAGCACCCTAAGCGGGCCTCCGAAACTTGGCTACACCTTC	CASTLSGPPKLGYTF
TRBJ1-4	TRBV14	-	-	TGTGCCAGCAGCCAAACAGAAAAACTGTTTTTT	CASSQTEKLFF
TRBJ1-1	TRBV5-1	-	-	TGCGCCAGCAGCTTTAGGGGGTTCGAAGCTTTCTTT	CASSFRGFEAFF
TRBJ1-4	TRBV6-5	-	TRBD1	TGTGCCAGCAGTCGGACAGGAATTAATGAAAAACTGTTTTTT	CASSRTGINEKLFF
TRBJ2-3	TRBV6-5	-	-	TGTGCCAGCAGGGGCCAGGATACGCAGTATTTT	CASRGQDTQYF
TRBJ2-1	TRBV6-5	-	TRBD1	TGTGCCAGCATGGGGACGGGACAGGGGGTCGGCGAGCAGTTCTTC	CASMGTGQGVGEQFF
TRBJ1-1	TRBV11-3	-	-	TGTGCCAGCAGCCGACAGCGGAACACTGAAGCTTTCTTT	CASSRQRNTEAFF
TRBJ2-7	TRBV6-1	-	TRBD2	TGTGCCAGCAGTGTTATAGCGGGTGCTTCCTACGAGCAGTACTTC	CASSVIAGASYEQYF
TRBJ2-2	TRBV28	-	TRBD2	TGTGCCAGCAGTTCCCCCTCCGGACTAGCGGGAGGGGCCGGGGAGCTGTTTTTT	CASSSPSGLAGGAGELFF
TRBJ2-6	TRBV10-1	-	TRBD2	TGCGCCAGCAGTGCGGGAGGGCCCTCTGGGGCCAACGTCCTGACTTTC	CASSAGGPSGANVLTF
TRBJ2-3	TRBV5-4	-	TRBD2	TGTGCCAGCAGCGACCCCACTAGCGGAACCACAGATACGCAGTATTTT	CASSDPTSGTTDTQYF
TRBJ1-2	TRBV15	-	-	TGTGCCACCAGCAGAGACGCGCTAACTAACTATGGCTACACCTTC	CATSRDALTNYGYTF
TRBJ2-3	TRBV11-3	-	-	TGTGCCAGCAGCTTTGGACAGAGCACAGATACGCAGTATTTT	CASSFGQSTDTQYF
TRBJ1-1	TRBV30	-	-	TGTGCCTGGAGTCCCGGCATGGGGGGCGGGAGAATGAACACTGAAGCTTTCTTT	CAWSPGMGGGRMNTEAFF
TRBJ2-1	TRBV19	-	-	TGTGCCAGTCGAGTCAGGGGCTACAATGAGCAGTTCTTC	CASRVRGYNEQFF
TRBJ2-3	TRBV7-7	-	TRBD1	TGTGCCAGCAGCCAGACAGGGGGAAGCACAGATACGCAGTATTTT	CASSQTGGSTDTQYF
TRBJ1-5	TRBV27	-	-	TGTGCCAGCAGTTTGATCAGGAACAATCAGCCCCAGCATTTT	CASSLIRNNQPQHF
TRBJ1-1	TRBV7-9	-	-	TGTGCCAGCAGCTTATCAGGGGCTGGGACTGAAGCTTTCTTT	CASSLSGAGTEAFF
TRBJ2-3	TRBV15	-	TRBD2	TGTGCCACCAGCAGAGATCATCTGGCGGGAGCTAGCACAGATACGCAGTATTTT	CATSRDHLAGASTDTQYF
TRBJ1-1	TRBV7-8	-	TRBD1	TGTGCCAGCAGCTCTCTTAGAGGGCAAGGGGACAGAGGAGCTTTCTTT	CASSSLRGQGDRGAFF
TRBJ2-3	TRBV9	once	-	TGTGCCAGCAGCGTAAGACAGACAGATACGCAGTATTTT	CASSVRQTDTQYF
TRBJ1-1	TRBV30	-	TRBD1	TGTGCCTGGAGTCGGGACAGGTACACTGAAGCTTTCTTT	CAWSRDRYTEAFF
TRBJ2-7	TRBV7-9	-	-	TGTGCCAGCAGCCTCGCGCAGGGGAACTCCTACGAGCAGTACTTC	CASSLAQGNSYEQYF
TRBJ1-2	TRBV7-3	-	-	TGTGCCAGCAGCCAGGACAGTAAACCCCATGGCTACACCTTC	CASSQDSKPHGYTF
TRBJ1-2	TRBV7-9	-	-	TGTGCCAGCAGCTTAGGGGGCCTTAACTATGGCTACACCTTC	CASSLGGLNYGYTF
TRBJ2-7	TRBV4-1	-	TRBD2	TGCGCCAGCAGGCTAGCGGGATCGGGTGAGCAGTACTTC	CASRLAGSGEQYF
TRBJ2-7	TRBV28	once	TRBD2	TGTGCCAGCGGGCTAGCGGGAACCTACGAGCAGTACTTC	CASGLAGTYEQYF
TRBJ2-1	TRBV7-6	few	-	TGTGCCAGCAGCTCAGGACAGGAGCAGTTCTTC	CASSSGQEQFF
TRBJ2-5	TRBV9	-	TRBD1	TGTGCCAGCAGCGTTATCCAGGGGGCCTGCCAGTACTTC	CASSVIQGACQYF
TRBJ2-6	TRBV2	-	-	TGTGCCAGCATCGGACTTTTGGCCGTCGGGACTGGGGCCAACGTCCTGACTTTC	CASIGLLAVGTGANVLTF
TRBJ1-2	TRBV4-1	-	-	TGCGCCAGCAGCCAAGATACAGGGTTCCTCTATGGCTACACCTTC	CASSQDTGFLYGYTF
TRBJ2-5	TRBV6-5	-	-	TGTGCCAGCAGTTACGGGGGCTGGGAGACCCAGTACTTC	CASSYGGWETQYF